These 21 T cell receptor beta chains share one sample of origin, sequenced in a study of Ad26.COV2.S vaccination and SARS-CoV-2 variants. As for treatment: approximately 18 received Ad26.COV2.S at low or high dose, single or two shots; several received placebo; per-sample allocation not given. On day 63 after the first injection, vaccine and placebo recipients gave samples. Repertoires were generated with immunoSEQ multiplex PCR, while TCRdb's copy carries only in-frame clones and drops some. The table lists about 260,000 clones, roughly 89% of them singletons. The sequences come from peripheral blood, collected in a trial of Ad26.COV2.S vaccine versus placebo. Source of these receptors: a person aged 18 to 59 who received the Ad26.COV2.S COVID-19 vaccine or a placebo.

The chain employs TRBV6-8 and TRBJ2-3, with D unresolved. V dropped 5 bases and J dropped 2 bases, with 20 bases sitting between them. Germline loops: CDR1 MNHGY, CDR2 SAAAGT. The CDR3 covers 17 residues. The CDR3 DNA sequence: TGTGCCAGCAGTCCTAAGATAGACTCCGAATACACAGATACGCAGTATTTT. Translating gives CASSPKIDSEYTDTQYF.

The rearrangement links TRBV7-9 to TRBJ1-1; D unclear. Trimming stripped 5 bases from V and 6 bases from J, with 13 bases between. This CDR3 has 13 amino acids. CDR1 is SEHNR, CDR2 FQNEAQ, per germline (reference sequence). As DNA, the CDR3 is TGTGCCAGCAGCCAAAAGCCGGGGTCTGAAGCTTTCTTT. It encodes CASSQKPGSEAFF.

This chain joins TRBV9 and TRBJ2-1, with TRBD2 identical over 9 bases. V lost 3 bases and J lost 1; bases outside the gene matches: 5. Looked up from germline, CDR1 is SGDLS and CDR2 is YYNGEE. This CDR3 spans 16 amino acids. The CDR3 sequence: CASSGFSGGSYNEQFF. CDR3 sequence (DNA): TGTGCCAGCAGCGGTTTTAGCGGGGGATCCTACAATGAGCAGTTCTTC.

The chain links TRBV6-5 to TRBJ1-4; D call uncertain. Trimming took 11 bases from V and 2 from J, leaving 15 bases between them. CDR3 length equals 14 residues. CDR1 is MNHEY and CDR2 is SVGAGI in the germline V gene. CDR3 sequence: CAGRDGVTNEKLFF. For the CDR3, the DNA is TGTGCCGGGAGGGATGGTGTCACTAATGAAAAACTGTTTTTT.

This chain connects TRBV4-2 to TRBJ2-2; weak D call: TRBD1 (5 bases). V was shortened by 0 bases and J by 3 bases, with 5 bases between the two germline ends. The CDR3 runs 14 residues. CDR1 and CDR2 (germline): LGHNA, YNFKEQ. CDR3 in DNA: TGTGCCAGCAGCCAAGAAGGGGACACCGGGGAGCTGTTTTTT. Translation gives CASSQEGDTGELFF.

The gene calls are TRBV9 and TRBJ2-5; the D gene is possibly TRBD2 (6 bases). Germline V gene data show CDR1 as SGDLS and CDR2 as YYNGEE. The ends were cut back, 4 bases at V and 2 bases at J, with 12 bases in the middle. The CDR3 consists of 14 residues. The CDR3, as DNA: TGTGCCAGCAGCCCCTGGGGGGAACAAGAGACCCAGTACTTC. It encodes CASSPWGEQETQYF. Full variable domain (missing parts from reference TRBV9 and TRBJ2-5): DSGVTQTPKHLITATGQRVTLRCSPRSGDLSVYWYQQSLDQGLQFLIQYYNGEERAKGNILERFSAQQFPDLHSELNLSSLELGDSALYFCASSPWGEQETQYFGPGTRLLVL.

The chain links TRBV30 to TRBJ1-2, with no clear D. This CDR3 comprises 11 residues. The germline V gene encodes CDR1 GTSNPN and CDR2 SVGIG (reference sequence). Trimming removed 1 base from V and 5 bases from J, with 5 bases in between. CDR3 protein: CAWSEVYGYTF. CDR3 nucleotide sequence: TGTGCCTGGAGTGAAGTATATGGCTACACCTTC.

This clone has just one count. The rearrangement links TRBV24-1 to TRBJ1-2; TRBD1 is a possible D gene (5 bases). In germline, CDR1 is KGHDR, CDR2 SFDVKD. Trimming cost V 4 bases and J 7 bases, with 21 bases left between them. CDR3 length equals 16 residues. DNA for the CDR3: TGTGCCACCAGTGACACCTCGCAGGGTGTGTTGGGTGGCTACACCTTC. It encodes CATSDTSQGVLGGYTF.

The chain has TRBV20-1 and TRBJ2-5; D is unclear. The CDR3 extends over 11 amino acids. CDR1 and CDR2 from the germline V gene are DFQATT and SNEGSKA (reference sequence). V shed 2 bases and J shed 4 bases, with 5 bases lying between them. The CDR3 loop reads CSARLGETQYF. In DNA, the CDR3 is TGCAGTGCTAGATTGGGAGAGACCCAGTACTTC.

This chain connects TRBV18 to TRBJ2-7; possibly TRBD1 for D (5 bases). Germline lookup yields CDR1 KGHSH and CDR2 LQKENI. The CDR3 sequence is 14 residues long. The germline V and J ends were trimmed by 5 bases and 6 bases, with 17 bases remaining between them. The CDR3 nucleotides are TGTGCCAGCTCAAATCAGGGCAGGTGGAGCGAGCAGTACTTC. It translates to CASSNQGRWSEQYF.

The chain combines TRBV5-1 with TRBJ2-7, with D uncertain. The length of the CDR3 is 14 residues. Germline V CDR1 and CDR2: SGHRS, YFSETQ. The V gene lost 5 bases and the J gene lost 2 bases, with 14 bases spanning the gap. The CDR3 nucleotides read TGCGCCAGCAGAGGAACCCGACCCCCCTACGAGCAGTACTTC. Amino acids: CASRGTRPPYEQYF.

This chain joins TRBV19 and TRBJ1-4; TRBD1 agrees at 8 bases. Trimming cost V 9 bases and J 7 bases; bases outside gene matches: 13. There are 15 residues in the CDR3. Per the germline V gene, CDR1 is LNHDA and CDR2 is SQIVND (reference sequence). The CDR3 spells CASRPMTGVGEKLFF. The CDR3 DNA follows: TGTGCCAGCCGCCCCATGACAGGGGTAGGTGAAAAACTGTTTTTT.

The chain couples TRBV10-3 to TRBJ2-6; D is ambiguous. Trimming removed 0 bases at V and 2 bases at J, with 5 bases between. This CDR3 comprises 15 residues. Looked up from germline, CDR1 is ENHRY and CDR2 is SYGVKD. The CDR3 DNA reads as TGTGCCATCAGTGAGTCAAGTGCTGGGGCCAACGTCCTGACTTTC. This encodes CAISESSAGANVLTF.

The rearrangement uses TRBV7-2 and TRBJ1-1; D is uncertain. Germline-derived CDR1 and CDR2 are SGHTA and FQGNSA. V lost 5 bases and J lost 6, with 25 bases in between. CDR3 length: 17 amino acids. CDR3 protein: CASSLPETGSGKAEAFF. CDR3 nucleotides: TGTGCCAGCAGCCTCCCCGAAACGGGGAGCGGTAAGGCTGAAGCTTTCTTT.

The rearrangement joins TRBV5-1 to TRBJ2-2; D is ambiguous. The V gene lost 0 bases and the J gene lost 2 bases, with 8 bases spanning the gap. Germline lookup yields CDR1 SGHRS and CDR2 YFSETQ. The CDR3 has 15 amino acids. The DNA of the CDR3 is TGCGCCAGCAGCTTGGGTCATGGAAACACCGGGGAGCTGTTTTTT. Its protein is CASSLGHGNTGELFF.

The J gene is TRBJ1-4, the V gene TRBV5-1; 8 bases are shared with TRBD1. Germline CDR1 and CDR2: SGHRS and YFSETQ. J gave up 8 bases and V 4 bases, and 13 bases lay outside the gene matches. CDR3 length: 16 residues. As DNA, the CDR3 is TGCGCCAGCAGCCTCGGAACCGGGACAGGTTGGGAAAAACTGTTTTTT. Its translation: CASSLGTGTGWEKLFF.

The chain carries TRBV10-3 and TRBJ2-1; 11 nucleotides match TRBD2. The germline CDR1 and CDR2 sequences are ENHRY and SYGVKD. The CDR3 length is 18 residues. J gave up 5 bases and V 4 bases, and 13 bases lay outside the gene matches. The CDR3 coding sequence is TGTGCCATCAGTGGGTTAAGAACTAGCGGGGGACCGAACAATGAGCAGTTCTTC. It is translated as CAISGLRTSGGPNNEQFF.

This chain links TRBV9 with TRBJ1-1, with D unresolved. The CDR3 consists of 15 residues. The germline gives CDR1 SGDLS, CDR2 YYNGEE. Deletions cut 4 bases from V and 1 base from J, with 14 bases between. The CDR3 DNA reads as TGTGCCAGCAGCCCTCGTCGACACGCGAACACTGAAGCTTTCTTT. As protein: CASSPRRHANTEAFF.

Comment on this clone: Distinct nucleotide sequences in the sample also encode this CDR3. This chain connects TRBV29-1 to TRBJ1-1, with TRBD1 matching over 7 bases. With 8 bases clipped from V and 1 base from J, the junction kept 4 bases outside the gene matches. The CDR3 is 12 amino acids. Germline CDR1 and CDR2: SQVTM and ANQGSEA. The CDR3 DNA follows: TGCAGCATAGGGGGCAAGAACACTGAAGCTTTCTTT. Protein product: CSIGGKNTEAFF. The full variable domain, completed using reference TRBV29-1 and TRBJ1-1, is SAVISQKPSRDICQRGTSLTIQCQVDSQVTMMFWYRQQPGQSLTLIATANQGSEATYESGFVIDKFPISRPNLTFSTLTVSNMSPEDSSIYLCSIGGKNTEAFFGQGTRLTVV.

This clone was found once. The chain's CDR3 is CASSIKGGRYFGANVLTF. The CDR3 bases are TGTGCCAGTAGTATAAAGGGGGGGCGGTACTTTGGGGCCAACGTCCTGACTTTC. The chain combines TRBV19 with TRBJ2-6, with D possibly TRBD2 on 7 matching bases. Trimming took off 2 bases at V and 3 bases at J, with 17 bases between the two ends. CDR1 is LNHDA and CDR2 is SQIVND in the germline V gene (reference sequence). CDR3 length: 18 residues.

This clone was detected a few times. The rearrangement links TRBV20-1 to TRBJ2-1; 10 bases align to TRBD2. With V trimmed by 3 bases and J by 7 bases, 9 bases remained unmatched. Germline V gene lookup returns CDR1 DFQATT and CDR2 SNEGSKA (reference sequence). The CDR3 length is 15 residues. DNA of the CDR3: TGCAGTGCTAGTAGGCTAGCGGGGGTGGCAAATGAGCAGTTCTTC. Residues: CSASRLAGVANEQFF.